The present entry profiles one T cell receptor beta chain with its context. Germline loops: CDR1 MGHRA, CDR2 YSYEKL. The V and J ends lost 0 bases and 0 bases, in that order; junction bases with no gene match: 10. This CDR3 has 21 residues. This sample was included in a study of response to subunit inactivated influenza vaccine. TCRdb used MiXCR to reprocess the RT-PCR reads, holding one entry per CDR3 protein. The table shows roughly 500,000 distinct CDR3 sequences, with approximately 22% occurring only once. This sample also belongs to another study, concerning T cells expressing NK-cell markers. That investigation notes: The authors generated TCR beta cDNA through 5'RACE template switching with UMIs.

The sample consisted of CD4+ T cells sorted from PBMCs, taken 11 to 12 days after vaccination. This TCR derives from a man in his fifties or sixties who received an inactivated influenza vaccine. This chain links TRBV4-1 with TRBJ2-1, with 14 bases that match TRBD2. CDR3 bases: TGCGCCAGCAGCCAAGATCCAGGGACTAGCGGGGGTGGTAGCTCCTACAATGAGCAGTTCTTC. Amino acids: CASSQDPGTSGGGSSYNEQFF.